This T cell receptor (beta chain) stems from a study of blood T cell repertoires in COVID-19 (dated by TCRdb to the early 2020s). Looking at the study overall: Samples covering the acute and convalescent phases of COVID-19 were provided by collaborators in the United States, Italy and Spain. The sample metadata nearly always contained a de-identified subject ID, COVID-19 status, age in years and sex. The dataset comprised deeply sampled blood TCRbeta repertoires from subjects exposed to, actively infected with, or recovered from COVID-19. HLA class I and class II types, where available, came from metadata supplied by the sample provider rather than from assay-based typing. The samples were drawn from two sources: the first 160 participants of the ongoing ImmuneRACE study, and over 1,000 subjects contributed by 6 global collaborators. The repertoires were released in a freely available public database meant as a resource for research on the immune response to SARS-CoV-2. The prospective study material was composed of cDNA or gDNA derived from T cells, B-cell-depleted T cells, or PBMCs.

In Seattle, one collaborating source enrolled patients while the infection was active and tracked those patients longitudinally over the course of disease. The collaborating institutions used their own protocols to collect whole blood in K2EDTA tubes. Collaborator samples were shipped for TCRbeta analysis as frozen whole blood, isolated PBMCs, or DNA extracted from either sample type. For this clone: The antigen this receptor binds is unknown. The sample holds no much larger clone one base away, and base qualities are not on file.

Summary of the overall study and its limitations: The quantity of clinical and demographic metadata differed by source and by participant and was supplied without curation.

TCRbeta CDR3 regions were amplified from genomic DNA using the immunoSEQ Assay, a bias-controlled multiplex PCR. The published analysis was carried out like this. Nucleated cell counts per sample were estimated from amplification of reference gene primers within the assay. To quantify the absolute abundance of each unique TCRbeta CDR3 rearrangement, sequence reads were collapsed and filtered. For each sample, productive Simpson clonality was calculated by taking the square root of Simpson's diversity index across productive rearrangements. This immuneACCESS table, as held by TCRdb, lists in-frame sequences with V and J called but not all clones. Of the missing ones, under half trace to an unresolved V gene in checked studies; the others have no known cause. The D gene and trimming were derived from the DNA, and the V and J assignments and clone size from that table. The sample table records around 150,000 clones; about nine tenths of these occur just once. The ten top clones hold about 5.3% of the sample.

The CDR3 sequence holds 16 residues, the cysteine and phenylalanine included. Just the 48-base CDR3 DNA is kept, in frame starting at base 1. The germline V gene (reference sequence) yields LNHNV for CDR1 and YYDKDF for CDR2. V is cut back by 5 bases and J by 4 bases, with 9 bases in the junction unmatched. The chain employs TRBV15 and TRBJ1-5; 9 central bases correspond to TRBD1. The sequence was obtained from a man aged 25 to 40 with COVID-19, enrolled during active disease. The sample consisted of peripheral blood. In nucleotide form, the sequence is TGTGCCACCAGCGGGCCCGGGACAGGGACTAATCAGCCCCAGCATTTT. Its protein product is CATSGPGTGTNQPQHF.